Sequencing of this T cell receptor (beta chain) was carried out in a study of CD8 T cells in ankylosing spondylitis. In this sample, this clonotype turned up many times. The antigen remains undetermined. Via MiXCR, TCRdb re-called the 5' RACE reads, giving one row per CDR3 protein. The data show about 42,000 distinct CDR3 sequences, 2.5% to 3% seen once. V lost 3 bases to trimming and J lost 3 bases; unmatched junction nucleotides: 4. CDR1 and CDR2 (germline): SGDLS, YYNGEE. CDR3 size: 16 residues. Study-wide points: In ankylosing spondylitis patients, matched synovial fluid reportedly showed significant enrichment of disease-linked clones. Within ankylosing spondylitis blood, a TCR beta motif made up of eight highly homologous variants appeared to be characteristic.

Sequencing input: blood, either unsorted or a sorted T cell fraction (not recorded which). The sequence was collected from a male donor with ankylosing spondylitis or in good health (not recorded which). The chain carries TRBV9 and TRBJ2-2; 11 bases map to TRBD1. The CDR3 sequence: CASSAPGQGDTGELFF. CDR3 DNA sequence: TGTGCCAGCAGCGCACCGGGACAGGGGGACACCGGGGAGCTGTTTTTT.